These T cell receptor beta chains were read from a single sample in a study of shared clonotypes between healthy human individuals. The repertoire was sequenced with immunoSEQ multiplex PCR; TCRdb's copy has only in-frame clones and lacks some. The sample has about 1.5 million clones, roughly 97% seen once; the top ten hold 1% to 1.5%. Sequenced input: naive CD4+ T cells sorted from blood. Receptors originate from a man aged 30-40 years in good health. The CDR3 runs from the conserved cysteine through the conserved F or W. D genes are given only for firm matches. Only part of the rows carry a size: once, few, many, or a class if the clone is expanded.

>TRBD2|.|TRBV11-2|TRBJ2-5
TGTGCCAGCAGCTTAGGGGGACTAGCGGGAGTCCAAGAGACCCAGTACTTC
CASSLGGLAGVQETQYF
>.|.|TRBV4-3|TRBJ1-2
TGCGCCAGCAGCCAAGATCTCTCCGCAGGGGAGGTAAACTATGGCTACACCTTC
CASSQDLSAGEVNYGYTF
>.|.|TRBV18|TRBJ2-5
TGTGCCAGCTCACCCGCGCGTGTACAAGAGACCCAGTACTTC
CASSPARVQETQYF
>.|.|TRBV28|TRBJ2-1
TGTGCCAGCAGGAGCTCCTACAATGAGCAGTTCTTC
CASRSSYNEQFF
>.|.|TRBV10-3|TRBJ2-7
TGTGCCATCGGGACACTGGATATCTACGAGCAGTACTTC
CAIGTLDIYEQYF
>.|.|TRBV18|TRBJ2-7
TGTGCCAGCTCACCACTAGAGGGACGAGGATACGAGCAGTACTTC
CASSPLEGRGYEQYF
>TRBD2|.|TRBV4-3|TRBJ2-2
TGCGCCAGCAGCCAAATAGCGGGAGGGGGGGAGCTGTTTTTT
CASSQIAGGGELFF
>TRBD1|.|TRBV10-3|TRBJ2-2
TGTGCCATCAGCCACTCGACAGGGGGCGCCGGGGAGCTGTTTTTT
CAISHSTGGAGELFF
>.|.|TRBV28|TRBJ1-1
TGTGCCAGCAGTCCTGGGACGTTGAACACTGAAGCTTTCTTT
CASSPGTLNTEAFF
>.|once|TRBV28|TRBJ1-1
TGTGCCAGCAGTTTCGGGGACTGGAACACTGAAGCTTTCTTT
CASSFGDWNTEAFF
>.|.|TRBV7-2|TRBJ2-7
TGTGCCAGCAGCTTAGTCGGGGGCGATACCTACGAGCAGTACTTC
CASSLVGGDTYEQYF
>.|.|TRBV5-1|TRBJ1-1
TGCGCCAGCAGCACGGCAGGGGAGGCAGCGGCTTTCTTT
CASSTAGEAAAFF
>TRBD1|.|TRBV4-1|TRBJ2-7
TGCGCCAGCAGCCGTAGGGACAGGGAGGACGAGCAGTACTTC
CASSRRDREDEQYF
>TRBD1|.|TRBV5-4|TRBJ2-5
TGTGCCAGCAGCCCAAAACAGGGGGACCAAGAGACCCAGTACTTC
CASSPKQGDQETQYF
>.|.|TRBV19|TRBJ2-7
TGTGCCAGTAGTATAGGAGCGGGTACCTACGAGCAGTACTTC
CASSIGAGTYEQYF